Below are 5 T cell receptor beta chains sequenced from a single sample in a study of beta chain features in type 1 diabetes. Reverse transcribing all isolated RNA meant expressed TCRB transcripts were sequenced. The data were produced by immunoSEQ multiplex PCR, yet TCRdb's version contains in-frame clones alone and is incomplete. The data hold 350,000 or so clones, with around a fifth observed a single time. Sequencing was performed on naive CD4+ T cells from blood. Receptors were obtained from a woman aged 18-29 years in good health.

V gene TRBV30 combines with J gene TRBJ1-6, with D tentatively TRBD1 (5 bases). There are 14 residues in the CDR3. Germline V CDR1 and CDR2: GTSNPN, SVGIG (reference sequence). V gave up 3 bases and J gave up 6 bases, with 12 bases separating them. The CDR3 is CAWSIRVLNSPLHF. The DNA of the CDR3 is TGTGCCTGGAGCATCAGGGTGCTTAATTCACCCCTCCACTTT.

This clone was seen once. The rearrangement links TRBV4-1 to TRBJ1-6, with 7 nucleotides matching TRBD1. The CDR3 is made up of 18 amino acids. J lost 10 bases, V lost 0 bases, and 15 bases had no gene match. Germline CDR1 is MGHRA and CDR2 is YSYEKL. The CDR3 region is CASSQDGDRENNGSPLHF. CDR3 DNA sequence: TGCGCCAGCAGCCAAGATGGAGACAGGGAAAACAATGGATCACCCCTCCACTTT.

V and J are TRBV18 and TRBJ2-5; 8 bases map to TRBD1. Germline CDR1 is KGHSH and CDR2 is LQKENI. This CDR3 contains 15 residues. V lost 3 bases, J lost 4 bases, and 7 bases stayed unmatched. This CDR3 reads CASSPTGVRGETQYF. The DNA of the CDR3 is TGTGCCAGCTCACCGACAGGGGTTCGAGGAGAGACCCAGTACTTC.

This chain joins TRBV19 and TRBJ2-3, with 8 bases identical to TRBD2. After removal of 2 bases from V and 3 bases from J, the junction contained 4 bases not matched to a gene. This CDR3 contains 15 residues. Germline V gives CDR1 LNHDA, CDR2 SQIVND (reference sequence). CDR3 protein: CASSIPSSGTDTQYF. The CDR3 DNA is TGTGCCAGTAGTATACCCTCTAGCGGGACAGATACGCAGTATTTT.

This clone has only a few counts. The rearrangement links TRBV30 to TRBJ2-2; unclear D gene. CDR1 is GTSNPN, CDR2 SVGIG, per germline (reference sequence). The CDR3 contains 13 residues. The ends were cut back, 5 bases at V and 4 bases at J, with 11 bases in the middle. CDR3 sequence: CAWEGYSTGELFF. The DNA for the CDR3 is TGTGCCTGGGAAGGCTACAGCACCGGGGAGCTGTTTTTT.